This TCR beta chain was sequenced in a study of cytomegalovirus exposure and HLA in healthy donors (dated by TCRdb to between 2016 and 2019). Looking at the study overall: An earlier analysis of some 620 of the donors reported under 300 Gb of sequence data and about 120 million unique TCR beta sequences obtained from roughly 170 million T cells. About 300 gigabases of sequencing data and around 90 million unique TCR sequences made up an early release that covered approximately 620 HLA-typed donors. Of the 300 to 500 genotyped donors, approximately 80% were placed in the genetic ancestry cluster associated with self-reported Caucasian donors. The aim of the study was to test whether cataloging public T cell receptors could identify signatures of past pathogen exposure. Using immunosequencing, the study profiled T cell repertoires from about 610 subjects and related those repertoires to cytomegalovirus serostatus. Besides the first cohort of roughly 660 subjects, a separate validation cohort made up of roughly 120 different subjects was used. The study combined high-throughput TCR immunosequencing, statistical association of individual TCRs with disease status, and machine learning to predict cytomegalovirus infection status. To study patterns of TCR occurrence, a later analysis re-analyzed previously published TCR beta repertoires from under 750 donors and added high-resolution HLA genotyping. Rather than drawing on any new phenotypic data, the later analysis identified candidate immune exposures from TCR beta sequences and the way those sequences occurred across donors. In an earlier analysis of roughly 540 of the donors, high-throughput TCR beta sequencing was used to judge whether each TCR beta V gene segment behaved as functional or pseudogenic. Alongside the repertoire data, information on donor age, sex, ethnicity and CMV serostatus was compiled. A later genetic analysis used genome-wide SNP genotypes for about three fifths of the 666 donors, treating that subset as a discovery cohort. All discovery cohort repertoires had been generated using a single sequencing platform. HLA typing covered class I and class II loci at four-digit resolution. The number of donors typed differed by locus, with roughly 629-640 for A, B, C, DRB1 and DQB1, 522 for DQA1, 600 to 610 for DPA1, and 450 to 480 for DPB1. Four to six DR-DQ haplotypes were handled as single units for association and clustering, since linkage in the cohort was strong. Among roughly 400 genotyped donors of the cohort, an average of about 220,000 unique TCR beta nucleotide sequences was sequenced per donor, of which about 18% were non-productive. The paper as a whole reports these results and caveats: A group of highly shared sequence variants was considered likely to be a technical artifact of the sequencing pipeline. Most CMV-associated TCR beta chains appeared to be HLA-restricted in a later analysis, and the HLA associations seemed to be driven largely by CMV exposure. Compared with equally common non-associated chains, HLA-associated TCR beta chains in a later analysis were more clonally expanded and had lower generation probabilities. Some IMGT-functional V segments, including TRBV6-2 and TRBV6-3, could not be told apart with the 87-base-pair reads, so those segments were excluded. An association between a missense DCLRE1C variant and V-gene and J-gene trimming of TCR beta chains was found in a later genetic analysis and replicated in an independent cohort. Linkage disequilibrium might explain the correlated functional status among segregating V segments, but an unknown experimental factor could not be excluded. Because counts were too low, seventeen rarely observed V segments, including chromosome 9 orphons, were excluded from the earlier analysis of a few hundred of the donors. While some public TCRs were present in many individuals, most TCR sequences turned up only very rarely across donors. A further reported finding was that TCR beta sequences accurately predicted the HLA-A and HLA-B alleles for most subjects in the first cohort. In vitro tests confirmed that a few of the cytomegalovirus-associated TCR beta chains recognize cytomegalovirus antigens. Specific HLA alleles were associated with 18,000 or so TCR beta sequences at a false discovery rate of 0.05 in a later analysis. It was suggested by the authors that the approach could potentially be generalized to other disease states and immunological phenotypes. The classifier was reported to diagnose cytomegalovirus status with high specificity and sensitivity in both the original and validation cohorts. In the study, 164 TCR beta chains were listed as associated with cytomegalovirus. Sequencing depth was assumed to be roughly uniform across donors in the presence/absence analyses, though that assumption may not hold. Immune exposure information for the cohort was limited to CMV serostatus. The cohort was sequenced for TCR beta chains only, and without alpha or paired-chain data the features that could be detected were limited. In a later analysis, TCR association rates were found to vary across HLA loci, with the most associated TCRs seen for DRB1 alleles and the fewest for HLA-C alleles. Broadly in line with IMGT annotations, most TCR beta V segments showed up in productive rearrangements about 90% or about 30% of the time in an earlier analysis of under 700 of the donors. Assigning TCR associations to individual alleles was difficult when HLA alleles, especially DR and DQ, strongly co-occurred. Because HLA typing was missing for some donors at each locus, association tests included only the typed subset. According to a later analysis, parvovirus B19, influenza, CMV and Epstein-Barr virus appeared linked to several top co-occurrence clusters. Compared with the roughly 710-donor mean, donors in an Asian-associated ancestry cluster had fewer N-insertions in productive TCRs, according to a later genetic analysis.

In total, roughly 670 healthy bone marrow donors made up the cohort. Cohort members were all nominally healthy when sampled, although unrecorded immune exposures were likely present. The donor tested CMV seropositive and was one of the 289 seropositive cohort members. A peripheral blood sample was provided by each donor, and peripheral blood mononuclear cells were used for TCR beta sequencing. Genomic DNA extraction from the blood cell samples was performed with the Qiagen DNeasy Blood Extraction Kit. This clone has just one count. Its antigen is still unknown. No base qualities exist here, and no much larger clone lies one base off it. Taken from the germline V gene (reference sequence), the CDR1 and CDR2 loops are LNHNV and YYDKDF. The junction shows trimming of 6 bases on V and 4 bases on J, plus 10 bases between the germline ends. Spanning cysteine to phenylalanine, the CDR3 consists of 13 amino acids. CDR3 DNA is the only sequence kept; it has 39 bases, read in frame from the first base.

Libraries came from the immunoSEQ multiplex PCR assay. For the multiplex PCR, a mixture combining 60 forward primers for TCR Vbeta segments and 13 reverse primers for TCR Jbeta segments was used. The CDR3 region of rearranged TCR beta genes was amplified from genomic DNA by a multiplex PCR assay. On the Illumina HiSeq System, the amplified TCR beta libraries were sequenced as 87-base-pair reads. Turning to the authors' computational methods: A later analysis counted 65 million to 90 million unique TCR beta chains across the approximately 700 repertoires, and 9 million to 14 million of these chains were shared by at least two donors. A nearest-neighbor algorithm error-corrected the raw reads and collapsed the reads into unique sequences, merging closely related sequences to remove PCR and sequencing errors. CDR3 sequences were aligned to IMGT reference sequences to assign V, D and J gene segments. For a sequence to be retained, at least a six-nucleotide match to both a V gene segment and a J gene segment was required. A rearrangement counted as productive if the CDR3 had no stop codons and remained in frame with V and J, and every other rearrangement counted as non-productive. CDR3 was defined by IMGT convention, running from the second conserved V-encoded cysteine to the conserved J-encoded phenylalanine. The earlier analysis of around 640 of the donors excluded sequences that lacked an unambiguous match to a single V gene segment. In an earlier analysis of approximately 500 of the donors, a V segment was called functional when productive rearrangements were above 56.7%, and segregating when the standard deviation between donors exceeded 5%. A statistical classification framework was developed to diagnose cytomegalovirus status using the catalog of TCR beta chain sequences. In a later analysis, TCR nucleotide sequences were compared against IMGT/GENE-DB human TR gene sequences so that V and J genes could be assigned. A later analysis assigned CDR3 sequences and most-parsimonious VDJ recombination scenarios with the TCRdist pipeline. In a later analysis, each TCR beta chain was defined by its CDR3 amino acid sequence together with its V-gene family, and reads without a unique V-gene family were excluded. To address suspected cross-contamination and a sequencing artifact, a later analysis removed approximately 600 highly shared, low-generation-probability nucleotide sequences. A later analysis calculated a clonal expansion index for each public chain from normalized within-repertoire ranks of inferred template counts. Generation probabilities in a later analysis came from a VDJ recombination model fitted to out-of-frame rearrangements, and those results were checked against IGoR. A later analysis scored TCR-TCR, TCR-HLA and TCR-CMV co-occurrence with hypergeometric tests, applying a repertoire-size bias correction to TCR pairs. False discovery rates were estimated in a later analysis by permuting HLA or CMV assignments 20 times. In a later analysis, co-occurring TCRs were grouped with DBSCAN, and TCRdist sequence similarity was added when clustering was performed within HLA-allele-positive subsets. Co-occurrence clustering excluded repertoires with fewer than 30,000 or more than 120,000 public chains, plus five with anomalous nucleotide sharing. As stored in TCRdb, this immuneACCESS dataset retains in-frame rearrangements with V and J assigned. A fraction of the clones does not appear; measured against another copy, unresolved V genes explain less than half of the discrepancy, and the remainder lacks a known reason. V, J and clone size reflect that table, while D and trimming were determined from the DNA. The sample table shows about 190,000 clones, and 77% are seen once. The ten largest clones add up to 2% to 2.5% of the sample.

The sequence is built from TRBV15 and TRBJ2-4; a tentative D call is TRBD2 (6 bases match). This receptor was identified in a woman aged 25 to 39 in good health and CMV-seropositive. Sequenced input: PBMCs. Read as DNA, the sequence is TGTGCCACCAGTGGAGGGGCGAAAAACATTCAGTACTTC. This codes for CATSGGAKNIQYF.